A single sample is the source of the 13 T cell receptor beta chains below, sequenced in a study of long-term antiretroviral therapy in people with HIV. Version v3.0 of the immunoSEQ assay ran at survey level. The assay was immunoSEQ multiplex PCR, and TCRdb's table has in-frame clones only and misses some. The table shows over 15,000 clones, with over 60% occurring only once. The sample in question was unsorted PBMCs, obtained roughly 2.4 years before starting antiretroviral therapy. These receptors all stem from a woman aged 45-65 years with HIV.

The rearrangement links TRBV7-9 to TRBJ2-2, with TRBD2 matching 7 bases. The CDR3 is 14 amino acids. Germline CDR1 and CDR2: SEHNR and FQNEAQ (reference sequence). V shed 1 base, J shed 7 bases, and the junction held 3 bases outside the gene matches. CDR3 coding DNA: TGTGCCAGCAGCTTAGGGCTAGCGGACGGGGAGCTGTTTTTT. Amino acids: CASSLGLADGELFF.

CDR3 bases: TGTGCCAGCAGTAGGGGGCACGAGACCCAGTACTTC. It translates to CASSRGHETQYF. The genes are TRBV25-1 and TRBJ2-5; 7 bases fit TRBD1. Germline CDR1 MGHDK, CDR2 SYGVNS. The length of the CDR3 is 12 residues. V lost 5 bases and J lost 5; bases outside the gene matches: 2.

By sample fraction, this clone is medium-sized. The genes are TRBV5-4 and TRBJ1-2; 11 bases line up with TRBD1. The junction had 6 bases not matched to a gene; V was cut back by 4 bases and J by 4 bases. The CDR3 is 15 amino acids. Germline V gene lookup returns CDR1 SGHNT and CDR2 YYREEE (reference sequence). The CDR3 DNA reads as TGTGCCAGCAGCCCCGGGACAGGGGGAGGCTATGGCTACACCTTC. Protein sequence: CASSPGTGGGYGYTF.

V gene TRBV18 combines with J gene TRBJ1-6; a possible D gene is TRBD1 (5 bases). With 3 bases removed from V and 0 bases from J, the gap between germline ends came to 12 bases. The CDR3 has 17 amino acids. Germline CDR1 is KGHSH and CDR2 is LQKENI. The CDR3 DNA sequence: TGTGCCAGCTCACCCAACCGACAGAGCTCCTATAATTCACCCCTCCACTTT. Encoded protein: CASSPNRQSSYNSPLHF.

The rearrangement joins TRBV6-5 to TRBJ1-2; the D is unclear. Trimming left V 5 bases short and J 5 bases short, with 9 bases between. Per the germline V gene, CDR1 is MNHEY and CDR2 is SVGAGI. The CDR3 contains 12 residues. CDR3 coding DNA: TGTGCCAGCAGTGATGGGTTGTATGGCTACACCTTC. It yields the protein CASSDGLYGYTF.

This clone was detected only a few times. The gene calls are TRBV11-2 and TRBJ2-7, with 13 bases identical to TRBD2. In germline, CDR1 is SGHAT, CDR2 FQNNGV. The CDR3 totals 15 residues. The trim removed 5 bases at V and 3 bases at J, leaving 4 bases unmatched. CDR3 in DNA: TGTGCCAGCAGCCGGACTAGCGGGGGCTTCTACGAGCAGTACGTC. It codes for CASSRTSGGFYEQYV.

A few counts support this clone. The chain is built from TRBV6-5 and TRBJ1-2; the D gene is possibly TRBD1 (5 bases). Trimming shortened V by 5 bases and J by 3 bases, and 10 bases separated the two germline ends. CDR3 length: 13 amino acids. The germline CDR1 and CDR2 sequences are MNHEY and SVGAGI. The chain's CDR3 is CASSRDRDYGYTF. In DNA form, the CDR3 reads TGTGCCAGCAGTCGGGACCGAGACTATGGCTACACCTTC.

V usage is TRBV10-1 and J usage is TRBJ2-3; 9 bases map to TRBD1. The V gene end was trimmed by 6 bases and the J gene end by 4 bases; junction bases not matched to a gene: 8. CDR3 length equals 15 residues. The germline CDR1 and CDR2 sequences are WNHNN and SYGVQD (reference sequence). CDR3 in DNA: TGCGCCAGCAGAGGGACAGGGAGTAGCGCAGATACGCAGTATTTT. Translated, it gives CASRGTGSSADTQYF.

In DNA, the CDR3 is TGTGCCAGTAGTATTGGACGGGGAGAAGAGGTGAACACTGAAGCTTTCTTT. Its translation: CASSIGRGEEVNTEAFF. V gene TRBV19 combines with J gene TRBJ1-1; D not certain. V gave up 3 bases and J gave up 0 bases, with 17 bases separating them. This CDR3 has 17 residues. Germline lookup yields CDR1 LNHDA and CDR2 SQIVND (reference sequence). Full variable domain (outside the CDR3, taken from reference TRBV19 and TRBJ1-1): DGGITQSPKYLFRKEGQNVTLSCEQNLNHDAMYWYRQDPGQGLRLIYYSQIVNDFQKGDIAEGYSVSREKKESFPLTVTSAQKNPTAFYLCASSIGRGEEVNTEAFFGQGTRLTVV.

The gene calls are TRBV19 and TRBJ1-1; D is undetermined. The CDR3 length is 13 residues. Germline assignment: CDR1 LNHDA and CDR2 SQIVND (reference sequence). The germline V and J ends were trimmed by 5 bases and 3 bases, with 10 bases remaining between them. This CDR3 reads CASSWTEDTEAFF. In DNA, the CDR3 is TGTGCCAGTAGTTGGACGGAGGACACTGAAGCTTTCTTT.

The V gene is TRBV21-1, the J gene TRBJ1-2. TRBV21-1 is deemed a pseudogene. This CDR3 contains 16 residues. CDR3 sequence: CASFPYPEPHNYGYTF. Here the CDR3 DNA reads TGTGCCAGCTTCCCCTACCCGGAGCCTCATAACTATGGCTACACCTTC.

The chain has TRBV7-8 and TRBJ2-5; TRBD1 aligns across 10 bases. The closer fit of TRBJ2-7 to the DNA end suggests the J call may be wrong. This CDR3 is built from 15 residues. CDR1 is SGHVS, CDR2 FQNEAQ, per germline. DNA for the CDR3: TGTGCCAGCAGCTTAGTGGACAGGGGGACCTACGAGCAGTACTTC. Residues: CASSLVDRGTYEQYF.

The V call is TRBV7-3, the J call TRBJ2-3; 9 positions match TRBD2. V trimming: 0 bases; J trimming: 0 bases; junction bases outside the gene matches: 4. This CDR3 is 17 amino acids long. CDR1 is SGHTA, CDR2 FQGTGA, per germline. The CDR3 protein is CASSLTAGGPSTDTQYF. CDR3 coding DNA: TGTGCCAGCAGCTTAACAGCGGGGGGCCCTAGCACAGATACGCAGTATTTT.